This TCR beta chain was sequenced during a study of radiotherapy plus CTLA-4 blockade in lung cancer. Study outcomes and limitations: Early clonal dynamics of blood T cells, together with interferon-beta, were reported as the best response predictor.

Only in-frame clones appear in the TCRdb table, and some are missing; sequencing was by immunoSEQ multiplex PCR. Of nearly 95,000 clones in the sample, 80% to 85% are singletons; the top ten hold roughly 26%. Chemo-refractory metastatic non-small-cell lung cancer patients received focal radiation with ipilimumab CTLA-4 blockade. About this clone: The target antigen is unknown.

The CDR3 length is 14 residues. The germline gives CDR1 MNHNS, CDR2 SASEGT. V was shortened by 2 bases and J by 2 bases, with 4 bases between the two germline ends. J is TRBJ1-6 and V is TRBV6-1; D gene uncertain. This clonotype originated in a human donor with non-small cell lung cancer that progressed on radiotherapy plus ipilimumab. The sample consisted of peripheral blood, taken from a patient treated with radiotherapy plus ipilimumab. In DNA, the CDR3 is TGTGCCAGCAGTGAAAATACCTATAATTCACCCCTCCACTTT. As protein: CASSENTYNSPLHF.